These T cell receptor beta chains were read from a single sample in a study of T-cell memory formation after mild COVID-19. Each CDR3 protein is one row after TCRdb ran MiXCR on the 5' RACE reads. The sample carries hundreds of thousands of distinct CDR3 sequences, 20% to 30% recorded once. Specimen: PBMCs or a T cell subset sorted from them (not recorded which). The receptors originated from an adult woman who had mild COVID-19 (a few samples of this study predate the infection). Cell type and time point are not known. Both conserved end residues are part of each CDR3. D genes are given only for firm matches. Size is stated for part of the rows, as once, few or many counts, or as a class when the clone is expanded.

NA	TRBV6-2/TRBV6-3	15	few	TRBJ2-3	CASTYKRESTDTQYF	TGTGCCAGCACATATAAGAGGGAGAGCACAGATACGCAGTATTTT
NA	TRBV20-1	13	few	TRBJ2-1	CSARDLDYNEQFF	TGCAGTGCTAGAGATTTGGACTACAATGAGCAGTTCTTC
NA	TRBV2	16	NA	TRBJ1-5	CASSDRVMQSNQPQHF	TGTGCCAGCAGTGACAGGGTAATGCAGAGCAATCAGCCCCAGCATTTT
NA	TRBV27	13	NA	TRBJ2-4	CASRAGAKNIQYF	TGTGCCAGCAGAGCAGGGGCGAAAAACATTCAGTACTTC
TRBD1	TRBV25-1	18	NA	TRBJ1-1	CASSRTPGQGAMNTEAFF	TGTGCCAGCAGCCGGACTCCGGGACAGGGGGCAATGAACACTGAAGCTTTCTTT
NA	TRBV7-9	12	few	TRBJ1-6	CASTTVGSPLHF	TGTGCCAGCACCACTGTCGGATCACCCCTCCACTTT
TRBD1	TRBV20-1	14	NA	TRBJ1-2	CSASDRGLFDGYTF	TGCAGTGCCTCCGACAGGGGGTTATTCGATGGCTACACCTTC
NA	TRBV6-5	13	few	TRBJ1-1	CASRTGPNTEAFF	TGTGCCAGCAGAACAGGGCCGAACACTGAAGCTTTCTTT
NA	TRBV24-1	18	few	TRBJ2-3	CATSDSSVERLRTDTQYF	TGTGCCACCAGTGATTCTTCGGTGGAGAGGCTCCGGACAGATACGCAGTATTTT
NA	TRBV9	18	NA	TRBJ2-6	CASSVRVEWEAGANVLTF	TGTGCCAGCAGCGTAAGAGTGGAATGGGAGGCCGGGGCCAACGTCCTGACTTTC
NA	TRBV15	13	NA	TRBJ2-1	CATSRDPSNEQFF	TGTGCCACCAGCAGGGACCCTAGCAATGAGCAGTTCTTC
NA	TRBV20-1	15	NA	TRBJ2-2	CSARPGGTNTGELFF	TGCAGTGCTAGGCCGGGCGGAACAAACACCGGGGAGCTGTTTTTT
NA	TRBV12-3/TRBV12-4	12	NA	TRBJ2-2	CASSSGIGELFF	TGTGCCAGCAGTTCGGGTATCGGGGAGCTGTTTTTT
NA	TRBV7-9	14	many	TRBJ1-2	CASSLGQKATGYTF	TGTGCCAGCAGCCTCGGACAGAAGGCCACTGGCTACACCTTC
NA	TRBV12-3/TRBV12-4	13	few	TRBJ2-7	CASSSVAVYEQYF	TGTGCCAGCAGTTCCGTGGCAGTCTACGAGCAGTACTTC
TRBD2	TRBV20-1	14	few	TRBJ2-5	CSPIPGGGKETQYF	TGCAGTCCTATCCCGGGAGGGGGGAAAGAGACCCAGTACTTC
TRBD1	TRBV6-6	14	NA	TRBJ1-5	CASSSTGTYQPQHF	TGTGCCAGCAGTTCGACAGGGACGTATCAGCCCCAGCATTTT
TRBD2	TRBV9	17	few	TRBJ2-3	CASSGVGDGGAGSTQYF	TGTGCCAGCAGCGGAGTTGGGGACGGGGGGGCCGGTAGTACGCAGTATTTT
TRBD1	TRBV5-1	14	few	TRBJ2-7	CASTGATGVGEQYF	TGCGCCAGCACGGGGGCGACAGGGGTAGGCGAGCAGTACTTC
NA	TRBV4-2	20	NA	TRBJ2-1	CASSLSTRGSPMSSYNEQFF	TGTGCCAGCAGCCTATCCACTAGGGGTAGCCCCATGAGCTCCTACAATGAGCAGTTCTTC
TRBD1	TRBV12-3/TRBV12-4	12	NA	TRBJ1-1	CASSSLQGAAFF	TGTGCCAGCAGTTCGTTACAGGGGGCCGCTTTCTTT
TRBD1	TRBV6-1	12	NA	TRBJ2-1	CASRDRNNEQFF	TGTGCCAGCAGGGACAGGAACAATGAGCAGTTCTTC
NA	TRBV18	17	few	TRBJ2-1	CASSHPQAGSSYNEQFF	TGTGCCAGCTCACACCCCCAGGCCGGGAGCTCCTACAATGAGCAGTTCTTC
TRBD1	TRBV6-5	14	NA	TRBJ1-4	CASRLTGWNEKLFF	TGTGCCAGCAGACTGACAGGGTGGAATGAAAAACTGTTTTTT
NA	TRBV5-1	16	NA	TRBJ2-7	CASSSGPPDQGYEQYF	TGCGCCAGCAGCTCGGGTCCCCCCGACCAGGGCTACGAGCAGTACTTC
TRBD2	TRBV5-8	16	NA	TRBJ2-5	CASSVGTSLYQETQYF	TGTGCCAGCAGCGTGGGGACTAGCCTGTACCAAGAGACCCAGTACTTC
NA	TRBV18	14	NA	TRBJ2-7	CASSPPANSYEQYF	TGTGCCAGCTCACCACCGGCAAACTCCTACGAGCAGTACTTC
TRBD1	TRBV24-1	16	NA	TRBJ2-7	CATSDSGTGWIYEQYF	TGTGCCACCAGTGACTCCGGGACAGGGTGGATCTACGAGCAGTACTTC
TRBD2	TRBV6-5	17	few	TRBJ2-3	CASSYTLTSLTTDTQYF	TGTGCCAGCAGTTACACCCTGACTAGCCTGACGACGGATACGCAGTATTTT
NA	TRBV12-3/TRBV12-4	13	few	TRBJ1-2	CASKVADNYGYTF	TGTGCCAGCAAAGTGGCAGACAACTATGGCTACACCTTC
NA	TRBV7-3	14	few	TRBJ2-7	CASSLFPDSREQYF	TGTGCCAGCAGCTTATTTCCCGACTCGAGAGAGCAGTACTTC
NA	TRBV7-9	11	few	TRBJ1-1	CASSFPERAFF	TGTGCCAGCAGCTTTCCGGAGCGAGCTTTCTTT
NA	TRBV5-1	17	few	TRBJ2-2	CASSMMGQGTGTGELFF	TGCGCCAGCAGCATGATGGGCCAGGGGACGGGCACCGGGGAGCTGTTTTTT
NA	TRBV20-1	11	once	TRBJ2-7	CSGGSAHEQYF	TGCAGTGGGGGGAGCGCCCACGAGCAGTACTTC
TRBD2	TRBV7-6	17	few	TRBJ2-1	CASSPGTSGSVYNEQFF	TGTGCCAGCAGCCCCGGGACTAGCGGGAGTGTCTACAATGAGCAGTTCTTC
NA	TRBV15	16	NA	TRBJ2-5	CATRNRKGGGEETQYF	TGTGCCACCAGAAATCGGAAGGGAGGAGGAGAAGAGACCCAGTACTTC
TRBD1	TRBV20-1	15	NA	TRBJ2-3	CSAETRGLLGDTQYF	TGCAGTGCTGAAACGAGGGGGCTGTTGGGAGATACGCAGTATTTT
NA	TRBV30	16	NA	TRBJ2-1	CAWTTPGEYYGDEQFF	TGTGCCTGGACCACCCCCGGGGAGTATTACGGCGATGAGCAGTTCTTC
NA	TRBV9	14	NA	TRBJ2-7	CASSVGDISYEQYF	TGTGCCAGCAGCGTAGGAGACATCTCCTACGAGCAGTACTTC
TRBD2	TRBV19	15	few	TRBJ2-1	CASNKAGVLINEQFF	TGTGCCAGTAACAAAGCGGGAGTCCTAATCAATGAGCAGTTCTTC
TRBD2	TRBV6-2/TRBV6-3	17	NA	TRBJ2-4	CASSLTSGSLTKNIQYF	TGTGCCAGCAGCCTGACTAGCGGGTCCTTAACCAAAAACATTCAGTACTTC
NA	TRBV20-1	11	NA	TRBJ1-1	CSALDGTEAFF	TGCAGTGCACTCGACGGGACTGAAGCTTTCTTT
TRBD2	TRBV29-1	14	NA	TRBJ2-1	CSLLTSGNYNEQFF	TGCAGCCTCCTGACTAGCGGCAACTACAATGAGCAGTTCTTC
NA	TRBV5-1	13	few	TRBJ2-2	CASTRPGTGELFF	TGCGCCAGCACCCGACCGGGCACCGGGGAGCTGTTTTTT
NA	TRBV30	12	NA	TRBJ2-7	CAWSVSVYEQYF	TGTGCCTGGAGTGTATCCGTTTACGAGCAGTACTTC
NA	TRBV5-1	14	NA	TRBJ2-3	CASSFPTSTDTQYF	TGCGCCAGCAGCTTTCCGACTAGCACAGATACGCAGTATTTT
TRBD1	TRBV6-2/TRBV6-3	15	few	TRBJ2-7	CASSHGSGTGYEQYF	TGTGCCAGCAGTCACGGATCCGGGACAGGCTACGAGCAGTACTTC
NA	TRBV10-3	13	NA	TRBJ2-7	CAISESGPDEQYF	TGTGCCATCAGTGAGTCGGGACCCGACGAGCAGTACTTC
TRBD1	TRBV5-1	17	few	TRBJ2-2	CASGFFWTGANTGELFF	TGCGCCAGCGGGTTCTTCTGGACAGGGGCGAACACCGGGGAGCTGTTTTTT
NA	TRBV4-3	15	NA	TRBJ2-1	CASSIGGDAYNEQFF	TGCGCCAGCTCCATCGGAGGGGATGCCTACAATGAGCAGTTCTTC
TRBD2	TRBV5-1	16	few	TRBJ2-3	CASSLDGTTSTDTQYF	TGCGCCAGCAGCTTGGACGGGACTACTTCCACAGATACGCAGTATTTT
NA	TRBV2	15	few	TRBJ2-3	CASSKPRGGKDTQYF	TGTGCCAGCTCAAAGCCCAGGGGGGGGAAAGATACGCAGTATTTT